The 21 T cell receptor beta chains in this list originate from one sample, sequenced in a study of blood T cell repertoires in COVID-19. Sequencing was performed with immunoSEQ multiplex PCR; in TCRdb, only in-frame clones are kept and a portion is missing. The data hold 28,000 or so clones, with almost 90% observed a single time. The sample comprised peripheral blood. The receptor set was obtained from a human donor in a cohort sampled during active COVID-19.

This chain uses TRBV28 with TRBJ2-2; a weak D match, TRBD1 (5 bases). The CDR3 length is 15 residues. Germline CDR1 reads MDHEN; CDR2 reads SYDVKM. V was clipped by 3 bases and J by 4 bases, with 12 bases between them. CDR3: CASSFPTVPTGELFF. The DNA of the CDR3 is TGTGCCAGCAGTTTCCCGACAGTTCCCACCGGGGAGCTGTTTTTT.

The chain couples TRBV7-2 to TRBJ1-2; D is possibly TRBD1 (6 bases). Trimming left V 5 bases short and J 2 bases short, with 12 bases between. Germline assignment: CDR1 SGHTA and CDR2 FQGNSA. CDR3 size: 14 residues. Here the CDR3 DNA reads TGTGCCAGCAGCCCGAGACAGGTCAACTATGGCTACACCTTC. Amino acids: CASSPRQVNYGYTF. Full variable domain (remainder filled in from reference TRBV7-2 and TRBJ1-2): GAGVSQSPSNKVTEKGKDVELRCDPISGHTALYWYRQSLGQGLEFLIYFQGNSAPDKSGLPSDRFSAERTGGSVSTLTIQRTQQEDSAVYLCASSPRQVNYGYTFGSGTRLTVV.

This clone was picked up one time. The rearrangement joins TRBV4-3 to TRBJ1-2; 10 bases line up with TRBD1. Per the germline V gene, CDR1 is LGHNA and CDR2 is YSLEER. V gave up 0 bases and J gave up 7 bases; unmatched junction bases: 8. This CDR3 contains 16 residues. This CDR3 is CASSQEIGRDRGGYTF. The CDR3 bases are TGCGCCAGCAGCCAAGAGATAGGCCGGGACAGGGGTGGCTACACCTTC.

This CDR3 reads CASAEMNTEAFF. CDR3 in DNA: TGTGCCAGCGCCGAGATGAACACTGAAGCTTTCTTT. The chain has TRBV28 and TRBJ1-1; D is uncertain. CDR1 MDHEN and CDR2 SYDVKM come from the germline V gene. V was trimmed by 8 bases and J by 0 bases, leaving 7 bases between them. The CDR3 loop spans 12 amino acids. The entire variable domain, with the rest obtained from reference TRBV28 and TRBJ1-1, is as follows: DVKVTQSSRYLVKRTGEKVFLECVQDMDHENMFWYRQDPGLGLRLIYFSYDVKMKEKGDIPEGYSVSREKKERFSLILESASTNQTSMYLCASAEMNTEAFFGQGTRLTVV.

In this sample, this clone turned up a few times. This chain connects TRBV25-1 to TRBJ2-7, with TRBD1 as a possible D gene (5 bases). Germline CDR1 reads MGHDK; CDR2 reads SYGVNS. Trimming removed 6 bases at V and 3 bases at J, with 12 bases between. CDR3 size: 13 residues. CDR3 DNA: TGTGCCAGCAGGGGGCGCAGTGACTACGAGCAGTACTTC. Translation: CASRGRSDYEQYF.

The chain joins TRBV10-3 to TRBJ2-7, with 10 bases that match TRBD1. Trimming at V came to 4 bases and at J to 2 bases, leaving 5 bases not matched to a gene. The CDR3 has 15 amino acids. Germline CDR1 ENHRY, CDR2 SYGVKD. This CDR3 reads CAISADRGETYEQYF. The CDR3 nucleotides read TGTGCCATCAGTGCGGACAGGGGGGAAACCTACGAGCAGTACTTC.

V is TRBV27 and J is TRBJ1-5; the D is unclear. The ends were cut back, 3 bases at V and 11 bases at J, with 17 bases in the middle. This CDR3 is built from 14 residues. CDR1 and CDR2 from the germline V gene are MNHEY and SMNVEV (reference sequence). The CDR3 nucleotides are TGTGCCAGCAGTTTGGAGGACGGAGGAGGGACCCAGCATTTT. This encodes CASSLEDGGGTQHF.

The chain recombines TRBV5-1 with TRBJ2-3, with 12 bases lining up with TRBD2. The CDR3 totals 15 residues. With 9 bases clipped from V and 2 bases from J, the junction kept 7 bases outside the gene matches. CDR1 is SGHRS and CDR2 is YFSETQ in the germline V gene. CDR3 DNA sequence: TGCGCCACCATGACTAGCGGGGGTTTCACAGATACGCAGTATTTT. This gives the protein CATMTSGGFTDTQYF. The full variable domain, its missing parts supplied by reference TRBV5-1 and TRBJ2-3, is KAGVTQTPRYLIKTRGQQVTLSCSPISGHRSVSWYQQTPGQGLQFLFEYFSETQRNKGNFPGRFSGRQFSNSRSEMNVSTLELGDSALYLCATMTSGGFTDTQYFGPGTRLTVL.

The chain links TRBV5-4 to TRBJ2-1; perhaps TRBD1 as D (5 bases). V shed 0 bases and J shed 2 bases, with 15 bases lying between them. The length of the CDR3 is 17 residues. Per the germline V gene, CDR1 is SGHNT and CDR2 is YYREEE (reference sequence). The chain's CDR3 is CASSLGTTADTYNEQFF. In nucleotides, the CDR3 is TGTGCCAGCAGCTTGGGGACCACGGCGGACACCTACAATGAGCAGTTCTTC.

V and J are TRBV5-4 and TRBJ1-2; D is perhaps TRBD1 (5 bases). The CDR3 is 13 residues long. Germline V gene data show CDR1 as SGHNT and CDR2 as YYREEE (reference sequence). Trimming took off 2 bases at V and 4 bases at J, with 9 bases between the two ends. The CDR3 coding sequence is TGTGCCAGCAGCTTAGGGGCTAGCTATGGCTACACCTTC. Translation gives CASSLGASYGYTF.

For the CDR3, the DNA is TGCAGCGTGGGTAAGGGGAGGGACGACGAGCAGTACTTC. This codes for CSVGKGRDDEQYF. This rearrangement joins TRBV29-1 to TRBJ2-7; TRBD2 matches at 7 bases. Trimming cost V 6 bases and J 5 bases; bases outside gene matches: 10. CDR3 size: 13 residues. CDR1 is SQVTM, CDR2 ANQGSEA, per germline.

The rearrangement uses TRBV28 and TRBJ2-7; TRBD2 agrees at 12 bases. This CDR3 has 16 residues. V was clipped by 4 bases and J by 5 bases; unmatched bases: 9. Germline V gives CDR1 MDHEN, CDR2 SYDVKM. The CDR3 DNA reads TGTGCCAGCAGTTCACTAGCGGGAGGAGGCTTCCACGAGCAGTACTTC. Protein sequence: CASSSLAGGGFHEQYF.

The chain recombines TRBV6-5 with TRBJ2-7; TRBD2 matches at 8 bases. Trimming at V came to 8 bases and at J to 3 bases, leaving 9 bases not matched to a gene. The CDR3 loop spans 14 amino acids. Germline CDR1 reads MNHEY; CDR2 reads SVGAGI. CDR3 residues: CASVKPGGIYEQYF. The CDR3 region has the DNA TGTGCCAGCGTAAAACCGGGGGGGATCTACGAGCAGTACTTC.

The rearrangement joins TRBV28 to TRBJ1-3; D remains ambiguous. V lost 2 bases, J lost 4 bases, and 9 bases lay in between. CDR3 length: 14 amino acids. Germline loops: CDR1 MDHEN, CDR2 SYDVKM. CDR3 in amino acids: CASSLDKTGNTIYF. The CDR3 coding sequence is TGTGCCAGCAGTTTAGACAAAACCGGAAACACCATATATTTT.

This sequence joins TRBV6-5 and TRBJ1-2; D is undetermined. Trimming stripped 6 bases from V and 3 bases from J, with 17 bases between. CDR1 and CDR2 from the germline V gene are MNHEY and SVGAGI. CDR3 length: 15 residues. The CDR3 nucleotides are TGTGCCAGCAGCACCCGCGGGCGGTTTGACTATGGCTACACCTTC. Amino acid sequence: CASSTRGRFDYGYTF.

This clone has a single count. The chain couples TRBV6-5 to TRBJ1-1; D is unresolved. Germline V lookup: CDR1 MNHEY, CDR2 SVGAGI. The V and J ends lost 8 bases and 7 bases respectively, with 17 bases between them. This CDR3 is built from 13 residues. The CDR3 here is CASGRKTRDEAFF. The CDR3 DNA sequence: TGTGCCAGCGGCAGGAAAACGAGGGATGAAGCTTTCTTT.

This chain links TRBV7-9 with TRBJ2-3; 7 bases map to TRBD1. V was clipped by 2 bases and J by 3 bases; unmatched bases: 2. There are 14 residues in the CDR3. The germline CDR1 and CDR2 sequences are SEHNR and FQNEAQ (reference sequence). The CDR3 region has the DNA TGTGCCAGCAGCTTAATACAGGGGACAGATACGCAGTATTTT. It codes for CASSLIQGTDTQYF.

The V and J genes are TRBV7-2 and TRBJ2-2; 12 bases agree with TRBD2. This CDR3 comprises 17 residues. J was trimmed by 6 bases and V by 3 bases; bases with no gene match: 8. Germline V gives CDR1 SGHTA, CDR2 FQGNSA. For the CDR3, the DNA is TGTGCCAGCAGCTTGACTAGCGGGAGAGGTCGGGCCGGGGAGCTGTTTTTT. This gives the protein CASSLTSGRGRAGELFF.

V gene TRBV24-1 combines with J gene TRBJ1-5; 8 bases line up with TRBD1. The germline CDR1 and CDR2 sequences are KGHDR and SFDVKD. The CDR3 sequence is 17 residues long. V shed 5 bases and J 6 bases; nucleotides not matched to a gene: 14. This chain's CDR3 is CATSVSPGTGVVQPQHF. CDR3 DNA sequence: TGTGCCACCAGTGTCTCACCGGGGACAGGTGTAGTTCAGCCCCAGCATTTT.

The chain has TRBV6-2 or TRBV6-3 and TRBJ2-7, with 9 bases lining up with TRBD2. V lost 6 bases, J lost 4 bases, and 10 bases stayed unmatched. CDR1 and CDR2 (germline): MNHEY, SVGEGT. CDR3 length: 15 residues. The CDR3 coding sequence is TGTGCCAGCAGGCCTAGCGGGATGAAGGGTTACGAGCAGTACTTC. Amino acids: CASRPSGMKGYEQYF.

The V gene is TRBV5-4, the J gene TRBJ1-2; TRBD1 aligns across 9 bases. Trimming at V came to 4 bases and at J to 5 bases, leaving 9 bases not matched to a gene. The CDR3 sequence is 15 residues long. Germline V gene lookup returns CDR1 SGHNT and CDR2 YYREEE (reference sequence). This chain's CDR3 is CASSVSGQGGYGYTF. In DNA, the CDR3 is TGTGCCAGCAGCGTTTCGGGACAGGGAGGTTATGGCTACACCTTC. Filled out from reference TRBV5-4 and TRBJ1-2, the complete variable domain reads ETGVTQSPTHLIKTRGQQVTLRCSSQSGHNTVSWYQQALGQGPQFIFQYYREEENGRGNFPPRFSGLQFPNYSSELNVNALELDDSALYLCASSVSGQGGYGYTFGSGTRLTVV.